This T cell receptor (beta chain) comes out of a study of PD-L1 blockade in urothelial cancer. Trimming left V 3 bases short and J 9 bases short, with 21 bases between. The CDR3 covers 17 residues. Germline lookup yields CDR1 SGHTA and CDR2 FQGNSA. Produced via immunoSEQ multiplex PCR; TCRdb's table is partial and in-frame only. This sample has approximately 94,000 clones, with 87% found just once. This clone was detected once. Antigen unknown. Findings and caveats of the study: Expansion of tumor-associated blood clones at 3 weeks was greater in durable-benefit patients.

Time point: pretreatment peripheral blood. The chain joins TRBV7-2 to TRBJ1-6; tentatively, D is TRBD1 (5 bases). The sequence was collected from a man aged 60 to 69 with urothelial cancer. Here the sequenced sample was PBMCs, taken around atezolizumab (anti-PD-L1) treatment. This chain's CDR3 is CASSFHRSLQVGSPLHF. DNA for the CDR3: TGTGCCAGCAGCTTTCATCGGTCCCTACAGGTCGGTTCACCCCTCCACTTT.